Sequencing of this T cell receptor beta chain was carried out in a study of T cell responses to AZD1222 COVID-19 vaccine (dated by TCRdb to about 2021). Notes on the research overall: AZD1222 recipients whose second dose came at about 4 weeks and those whose second dose came at about 12 weeks were combined into one group, since spike-specific TCR depth and breadth did not differ between the two schedules. Trial participants were enrolled by age into 18-55, 56-69 and 70-plus year subgroups, with approximately 150, 30 and 60 TCR-sequenced participants respectively. TCR sequencing was performed for 230 to 250 trial participants, of whom about 200 were given two doses of AZD1222 and approximately 26 were given two doses of MenACWY control vaccine.

Interpreted using the paper, the time point label stands for: baseline before first vaccination. Vaccinee samples came from UK trials COV001 and COV002, including a single-blind randomized controlled phase 2/3 trial of AZD1222 (ChAdOx1 nCoV-19) in healthy adults. For TCRbeta chain sequencing, PBMC samples were collected from trial participants at day 0 and at day 28 after the second dose. General study outcomes and caveats: Conclusions about previously exposed vaccinees were limited because only six AZD1222 recipients were SARS-CoV-2 seropositive at baseline. In the small 56-69-year group, the increase in depth fell short of significance, most likely because of low power. Participants were mostly white British and included more females than males, and it was suggested by the authors that clonal diversity may have been underestimated. Epitopes outside the regions mutated in the B.1.351 and B.1.1.7 variants were reportedly recognized by nearly half of the unique spike-specific TCRs. CD4 TCRs associated with the vaccine covered the entire spike protein, and the dominant responses were in regions 160-218 and 743-854. After two AZD1222 doses, both the breadth and the depth of spike-specific TCRs were significantly higher than at day 0 and than in MenACWY recipients. Because no day 14 peak-response samples were available, repertoires were characterized only after the peak T cell response.

The CDR3 regions of human TCRbeta chains were analyzed by immunosequencing. The authors' analysis ran thus. TCRs in the repertoires were matched against a reference library of SARS-CoV-2-specific TCRs that had been generated with the MIRA antigen-specificity platform. Breadth was defined as the fraction of unique TCRs that were SARS-CoV-2-associated, and depth was defined as the fraction of total T cells that were SARS-CoV-2-associated. Using the MIRA data, each spike-specific TCR was assigned both to the spike region to which the TCR was reactive and to a CD4 or CD8 class. Log10-transformed breadth and depth values were compared by one-way ANOVA with Sidak's multiple comparisons tests. TCRdb holds this immuneACCESS table with in-frame rearrangements only. Some clones are missing; in checked studies, unresolved V genes explain under half, and the rest has no known cause. For V, J and clone size, that table is used; D and trimming come from the DNA. Present in this sample are 150,000 or so clones, about 92% of which were seen just once. Approximately 0.97% of the sample is in the top ten clones.

In the germline V gene (reference sequence), CDR1 corresponds to SEHNR and CDR2 to FQNEAQ. V is pruned by 6 bases and J by 6 bases, leaving 5 bases of the junction without a gene match. Counted from cysteine to phenylalanine, this CDR3 has 13 amino acids. The kept DNA is CDR3 alone, 39 bases in frame from the first base. Concerning this clone: No cognate antigen has been identified for it. No base quality information exists; no much larger clone differs at one position.

The V and J genes are TRBV7-9 and TRBJ1-2, and TRBD1 matches 9 of the central bases. This material consisted of peripheral blood, taken on day 0 of AZD1222 vaccination. This receptor was obtained from an adult in good health. The DNA sequence follows: TGTGCCAGCAGGACAGGACAGGGGAATGGCTACACCTTC. Its protein reads: CASRTGQGNGYTF.